This record concerns one TCR beta chain sequence. Its target is not known. Each donor was healthy, and each was a bone marrow donor. The PCR contained 60 Vbeta and 13 Jbeta primers. TCRdb keeps only in-frame clones here, not all; method: immunoSEQ multiplex PCR. There are 200,000 or so clones in the sample; over 60% occur only once, and 15% to 17% lies in the top ten. The CDR3 length is 13 residues. Germline values: CDR1 SEHNR, CDR2 FQNEAQ (reference sequence). V was clipped by 8 bases and J by 0 bases, with 10 bases between them. This sample was included in a study of cytomegalovirus exposure and HLA in healthy donors. Overall study findings and caveats: Rare sequences made up most TCRs, while some public TCRs were found in many donors. In an earlier analysis, productive rearrangement rates for most beta V segments clustered near 87% or 30%. The study designated 150 or so TCR beta chains cytomegalovirus-associated.

The chain carries TRBV7-9 and TRBJ1-1; the D gene is possibly TRBD1 (6 bases). The origin of this receptor is a man in his forties in good health and CMV-seronegative. Specimen: PBMCs. CDR3 coding DNA: TGTGCCAGCCGGGGACACTTGAACACTGAAGCTTTCTTT. Protein: CASRGHLNTEAFF.